This T cell receptor beta chain is from a study of cytomegalovirus exposure and HLA in healthy donors. With 60 Vbeta and 13 Jbeta primers, the PCR was carried out. Only in-frame clones appear in the TCRdb table, and some are missing; sequencing was by immunoSEQ multiplex PCR. Among 95,000 to 150,000 clones listed, less than 85% were seen once. In regard to this clone: This CDR3 is also generated by other DNA sequences in the sample.

This clonotype was obtained from a woman in her forties in good health and CMV-seronegative. Sequencing was done on a sample of PBMCs.

CDR3 sequence (DNA): TGTGCCAGCTCACCACGGACAGGGGGCACAGATACGCAGTATTTT. Protein sequence: CASSPRTGGTDTQYF. The chain has TRBV18 and TRBJ2-3; 9 bases are shared with TRBD1. The CDR3 totals 15 residues. Germline-derived CDR1 and CDR2 are KGHSH and LQKENI. J was trimmed by 1 base and V by 1 base; bases with no gene match: 0.